Here is one TCR beta chain with its context. The data were obtained in a study of blood T cell repertoires in COVID-19. Followed over time, Seattle patients had been enrolled while infection was active. Germline CDR1 is MNHNY and CDR2 is SVGAGI (reference sequence). Trimming removed 2 bases at V and 1 base at J, with 12 bases between. The CDR3 length is 15 residues. Generated by immunoSEQ multiplex PCR, the TCRdb table keeps only in-frame clones and is missing some. The data show fewer than 200,000 clones, approximately 90% seen once. This sequence joins TRBV6-6 and TRBJ2-7; maybe TRBD1 (6 bases). Sequencing used peripheral blood. This sequence originates from a woman aged 70 to 79 with COVID-19, enrolled during active disease. CDR3 DNA: TGTGCCAGCAGTTACAACAGGGTCGGGTCCTACGAGCAGTACTTC. It translates to CASSYNRVGSYEQYF.